Below, 9 T cell receptor beta chains from the same sample are listed, as sequenced in a study of CD4 and CD8 cells across lung adenocarcinoma regions. TCRdb reprocessed the PCR reads via MiXCR and lists one record per CDR3 protein. The sample shows 25,000 to 30,000 distinct CDR3 sequences, more than 40% of them seen only once. The specimen was CD8+ T cells from the center of a lung tumor. The receptors here all came from a male donor with lung adenocarcinoma. The CD4 and CD8 labels of this study may be unreliable.

This rearrangement joins TRBV10-1 to TRBJ2-3; 8 positions agree with TRBD2. Near its end, the DNA agrees better with TRBJ2-7, so the J call may be wrong. Looked up from germline, CDR1 is WNHNN and CDR2 is SYGVQD (reference sequence). The CDR3 length is 18 residues. The CDR3 bases are TGCGCCAGCAGTACGACTAGCGCGGGGCTGTGTGCCACAGATACGCAGTACTTC. This translates into CASSTTSAGLCATDTQYF.

The rearrangement joins TRBV29-1 to TRBJ2-1; D might be TRBD2 (7 bases). The tail of the sequence fits TRBJ2-5 better, so the J call may be wrong. The CDR3 has 14 residues. Germline CDR1 SQVTM, CDR2 ANQGSEA. Here the CDR3 reads CSVEVGGGVGTQYF. CDR3 bases: TGCAGCGTTGAGGTGGGAGGGGGGGTGGGGACCCAGTACTTC.

Relative to its sample, this clonotype is medium-sized (0.01 to 0.1%). The genes are TRBV6-5 and TRBJ2-1, with D possibly matching TRBD2 (6 bases). The CDR3 is 15 residues long. Trimming shortened V by 6 bases and J by 5 bases, and 17 bases separated the two germline ends. The germline gives CDR1 MNHEY, CDR2 SVGAGI. In DNA, the CDR3 is TGTGCCAGCAGAACTCCGCGGCTAGCGAACAATGAGCAGTTCTTC. Its translation is CASRTPRLANNEQFF.

The rearrangement joins TRBV6-1 to TRBJ2-1, with a weak D call TRBD1 (5 bases). The ends were cut back, 1 base at V and 1 base at J, with 11 bases in the middle. The CDR3 contains 16 residues. The germline V gene has CDR1 MNHNS and CDR2 SASEGT. The CDR3 loop is CASSEEGRASYNEQFF. The CDR3, as DNA: TGTGCCAGCAGTGAAGAGGGCAGGGCGTCCTACAATGAGCAGTTCTTC.

There are many counts of this clonotype. The chain employs TRBV7-6 and TRBJ2-3; D might be TRBD1 (6 bases). Per germline, CDR1 SGHVS and CDR2 FNYEAQ. V lost 6 bases to trimming and J lost 6 bases, with 22 bases between them. The length of the CDR3 is 16 residues. CDR3 sequence reads: CASREVGGKAFDTQYF. CDR3 nucleotides: TGTGCCAGCAGGGAAGTAGGGGGTAAAGCGTTTGATACGCAGTATTTT.

This clonotype occurred many times. The V gene is TRBV6-1, the J gene TRBJ1-2, with 7 bases fitting TRBD1. The CDR3 is made up of 17 amino acids. Germline trimming cut 5 bases from V and 3 bases from J; bases unmatched to any gene: 15. Germline V gene lookup returns CDR1 MNHNS and CDR2 SASEGT. CDR3 in DNA: TGTGCCAGCAGTAGGGGCAGGGGGGGCCCACCCTACTATGGCTACACCTTC. It specifies CASSRGRGGPPYYGYTF.

As for this clonotype: One end of the junction varies from germline; a read error may be responsible. The chain is built from TRBV6-4 and TRBJ2-3; the match to TRBD2 covers 7 bases. The germline V gene has CDR1 MRHNA and CDR2 SNTAGT. CDR3 length: 14 residues. The CDR3 nucleotides are TGTGCCAGCAGCGACTACCGGGAGGCAGATACGCAGTATTTT. This gives the protein CASSDYREADTQYF.

This clonotype was observed a handful of times. This rearrangement joins TRBV6-1 to TRBJ2-7, with a tentative D call TRBD2 (6 bases). Germline values: CDR1 MNHNS, CDR2 SASEGT. This CDR3 is 15 amino acids long. Trimming took off 4 bases at V and 6 bases at J, with 19 bases between the two ends. The CDR3 nucleotides are TGTGCCAGCAGTGGGGAGCAGCGGGTCAGAGGCGAGCAGTACTTC. This encodes CASSGEQRVRGEQYF.

This clonotype was counted a few times. One end of the junction fails to match germline, which may point to a read error. This chain uses TRBV20-1 with TRBJ2-3; D is perhaps TRBD1 (6 bases). CDR3 size: 13 residues. Germline V CDR1 and CDR2: DFQATT, SNEGSKA (reference sequence). Written as DNA, the CDR3 is TGCAGTGCTCTACAGGGTAGCACAGATACCCAGTATTTT. Translating gives CSALQGSTDTQYF.